This entry describes one T cell receptor (beta chain). Its target is unknown. The PCR made use of 60 Vbeta and 13 Jbeta primers. The protocol was immunoSEQ multiplex PCR, while the TCRdb copy is restricted to in-frame clones and leaves out a portion. This sample's table reports some 53,000 clones. When sampled, the donors appeared nominally healthy, though they likely had unrecorded immune exposures. This sample stems from a study of cytomegalovirus exposure and HLA in healthy donors. General study findings and limits: When the data were analyzed later, several of the most significant clusters appeared to be linked to common viral pathogens. Reports indicate that TCR beta sequences accurately predicted the HLA-A and HLA-B alleles of most subjects. The authors later found HLA-associated TCR beta chains more clonally expanded than equally common others.

The CDR3 runs 18 residues. Germline V gives CDR1 WNHNN, CDR2 SYGVQD (reference sequence). Trimming removed 5 bases from V and 0 bases from J; junction bases left unmatched: 9. V gene TRBV10-1 combines with J gene TRBJ2-3, with TRBD2 identical over 12 bases. This sequence originates from a woman aged 55-70 years in good health and CMV-seropositive. Sequences were obtained from PBMCs. CDR3 sequence reads: CASSLERLAGESTDTQYF. CDR3 nucleotides: TGCGCCAGCAGTCTTGAGCGACTAGCGGGGGAAAGCACAGATACGCAGTATTTT.